The 6 T cell receptor beta chains below all came from one sample that was sequenced in a study of CD8+CD57+ T cells in acquired aplastic anemia (dated by TCRdb to 2016 to 2019). Expansion of CD8+CD57+ cells had been shown by flow cytometry in the patients chosen for sequencing. TCRdb names Illumina HiSeq 2000 as the instrument used. Genomic DNA was used as template for profiling of TCR beta VDJ combinations and CDR3 sequences. TCRdb trimmed the raw reads at Q25, called clones with MiXCR and kept productive beta chains. One record per CDR3 amino acid sequence lists the most common genes and DNA. The sample table lists about 200,000 distinct CDR3 sequences, 65% of them with a count of one. Roughly 64% of the sample is held by the ten biggest clonotypes. The specimen sequenced was sorted CD4+, CD8+, or CD8+CD57+ T cells (not recorded which) from PBMCs. The receptors originated from a human donor with aplastic anemia.

This clonotype has a single count. One end of the junction varies from germline; a read error may be responsible. The rearrangement joins TRBV7-9 to TRBJ2-5; 11 nucleotides align to TRBD2. The germline CDR1 and CDR2 sequences are SEHNR and FQNEAQ (reference sequence). The CDR3 length is 14 residues. The chain's CDR3 is CASSLAGGLETQYF. The CDR3 DNA reads as TGTGCCAGCAGTTTAGCGGGGGGGCTCGAGACCCAGTACTTC.

This clonotype was found a few times. The chain employs TRBV5-5 and TRBJ2-5; D tentatively reads TRBD1 or TRBD2 (5 bases each). The CDR3 contains 15 residues. V lost 3 bases and J 2 bases, leaving 14 bases between the germline ends. Germline values: CDR1 SGHKS, CDR2 YYEKEE (reference sequence). DNA of the CDR3: TGTGCCAGCAGCTCATGGGCGTGGGGGCAAGAGACCCAGTACTTC. It is translated as CASSSWAWGQETQYF.

This clonotype has just a few counts. V is TRBV15 and J is TRBJ1-2; 8 nucleotides align to TRBD1. Germline CDR1 LNHNV, CDR2 YYDKDF (reference sequence). The junction had 3 bases not matched to a gene; V was cut back by 0 bases and J by 6 bases. This CDR3 comprises 14 residues. The CDR3 is CATSRDTTGDGYTF. The CDR3 coding sequence is TGTGCCACCAGCAGAGATACGACAGGGGATGGCTACACCTTC.

This clonotype was detected many times. The rearrangement joins TRBV20-1 to TRBJ2-1; D is ambiguous. Germline V gene data show CDR1 as DFQATT and CDR2 as SNEGSKA (reference sequence). V was pared by 6 bases and J by 5 bases, with 17 bases between. This CDR3 region has 14 residues. The chain's CDR3 is CSAIQRTTHNEQFF. The CDR3 region has the DNA TGCAGTGCCATACAGAGGACCACCCACAATGAGCAGTTCTTC.

The genes are TRBV15 and TRBJ2-7; unclear D gene. V lost 5 bases to trimming and J lost 4 bases, with 12 bases between them. The CDR3 contains 13 residues. CDR1 is LNHNV and CDR2 is YYDKDF in the germline V gene (reference sequence). The DNA of the CDR3 is TGTGCCACCAGCGCGTCTGTGGGGTACGAGCAGTACTTC. Residues: CATSASVGYEQYF.

Only a few counts were recorded for this clonotype. The chain employs TRBV7-9 and TRBJ2-7; 8 nucleotides align to TRBD1. The trim removed 1 base at V and 5 bases at J, leaving 4 bases unmatched. The CDR3 is 14 residues long. Germline loops: CDR1 SEHNR, CDR2 FQNEAQ (reference sequence). DNA of the CDR3: TGTGCCAGCAGCTTAGAAGGACAGGGAGACGAGCAGTACTTC. Its protein is CASSLEGQGDEQYF.